Listed here are 16 T cell receptor beta chains from one sample, sequenced in a study of cytomegalovirus exposure and HLA in healthy donors. Profiling relied on immunoSEQ multiplex PCR, and the TCRdb table lists in-frame clones only, not all of them. This table has 150,000 to 180,000 clones, about 88% appearing once. The sample taken for sequencing was PBMCs. The receptors were sampled from a man younger than 35 in good health and CMV-seropositive.

This clone came up a few times. V and J are TRBV7-9 and TRBJ1-1; TRBD1 might be the D (6 bases). Per the germline V gene, CDR1 is SEHNR and CDR2 is FQNEAQ (reference sequence). The CDR3 has 12 amino acids. Trimming stripped 3 bases from V and 7 bases from J, with 9 bases between. CDR3 sequence (DNA): TGTGCCAGCAGCTTGGTGGACAGTGAAGCTTTCTTT. It translates to CASSLVDSEAFF.

The chain links TRBV18 to TRBJ2-3; TRBD2 is a possible D gene (6 bases). V lost 2 bases and J lost 2, with 20 bases in between. This CDR3 comprises 18 residues. Per germline, CDR1 KGHSH and CDR2 LQKENI. The CDR3: CASSPSGTWGRNTDTQYF. The CDR3 region has the DNA TGTGCCAGCTCACCATCAGGGACTTGGGGCAGAAACACAGATACGCAGTATTTT.

The gene calls are TRBV11-3 and TRBJ2-7, with a possible D match to TRBD2 (6 bases). The CDR3 is made up of 14 amino acids. The V gene lost 2 bases and the J gene lost 2 bases, with 10 bases spanning the gap. Germline V gene sequence: CDR1 SGHNT, CDR2 YENEEA. DNA for the CDR3: TGTGCCAGCAGCTTAAAGGCGGGACCCTACGAGCAGTACTTC. As protein: CASSLKAGPYEQYF.

In this sample, this clone turned up once. The chain combines TRBV7-2 with TRBJ2-1, with 10 nucleotides matching TRBD1. Germline CDR1 is SGHTA and CDR2 is FQGNSA. J was trimmed by 7 bases and V by 8 bases; bases with no gene match: 11. This CDR3 has 15 residues. DNA for the CDR3: TGTGCCAGCCGCACCGGGACAGGGGCCTCTAATGAGCAGTTCTTC. It translates to CASRTGTGASNEQFF.

The chain uses TRBV27 and TRBJ2-7; 15 bases align to TRBD2. V dropped 5 bases and J dropped 6; count of bases not matched to a gene: 5. The length of the CDR3 is 15 residues. Germline-derived CDR1 and CDR2 are MNHEY and SMNVEV (reference sequence). CDR3 nucleotide sequence: TGTGCCAGCAGTGGAGGGACTAGCGGGAGGTCCGAGCAGTACTTC. It translates to CASSGGTSGRSEQYF.

The chain joins TRBV29-1 to TRBJ2-7, with D perhaps matching TRBD2 (5 bases). Between the trimmed V and J ends, which lost 6 bases and 3 bases, there was a span of 12 bases. Germline V gene data show CDR1 as SQVTM and CDR2 as ANQGSEA. This CDR3 is built from 12 residues. The CDR3 sequence is CSVGELGYEQYF. DNA for the CDR3: TGCAGCGTGGGCGAACTAGGCTACGAGCAGTACTTC.

The CDR3 DNA sequence: TGTGCCAGCAGCACCCGACATGCACCCACCTACGAGCAGTACTTC. This encodes CASSTRHAPTYEQYF. The V and J genes are TRBV5-6 and TRBJ2-7; the D is unclear. This CDR3 spans 15 amino acids. Germline assignment: CDR1 SGHDT and CDR2 YYEEEE. V was shortened by 4 bases and J by 2 bases, with 16 bases between the two germline ends. Based on the CDR3 plus reference TRBV5-6 and TRBJ2-7, the full variable domain is DAGVTQSPTHLIKTRGQQVTLRCSPKSGHDTVSWYQQALGQGPQFIFQYYEEEERQRGNFPDRFSGHQFPNYSSELNVNALLLGDSALYLCASSTRHAPTYEQYFGPGTRLTVT.

The V and J genes are TRBV27 and TRBJ2-3, with 10 bases matching TRBD2. This CDR3 region has 15 residues. Trimming removed 7 bases from V and 4 bases from J; junction bases left unmatched: 8. CDR1 is MNHEY and CDR2 is SMNVEV in the germline V gene (reference sequence). DNA for the CDR3: TGTGCCAGCAACACTCTAGCGGGAGTCCCAGATACGCAGTATTTT. Translated, it gives CASNTLAGVPDTQYF.

V gene TRBV19 combines with J gene TRBJ1-1; D gene ambiguous. There are 13 residues in the CDR3. The germline CDR1 and CDR2 sequences are LNHDA and SQIVND (reference sequence). V shed 7 bases and J shed 5 bases, with 14 bases lying between them. This chain's CDR3 is CASTVGWRTEAFF. The CDR3 DNA is TGTGCCAGTACCGTGGGGTGGAGGACTGAAGCTTTCTTT. Full variable domain (outside the CDR3, taken from reference TRBV19 and TRBJ1-1): DGGITQSPKYLFRKEGQNVTLSCEQNLNHDAMYWYRQDPGQGLRLIYYSQIVNDFQKGDIAEGYSVSREKKESFPLTVTSAQKNPTAFYLCASTVGWRTEAFFGQGTRLTVV.

There are a few counts of this clone. This chain links TRBV2 with TRBJ1-5; a possible D gene is TRBD1 (6 bases). The V and J ends lost 2 bases and 7 bases respectively, with 15 bases between them. This CDR3 spans 15 amino acids. Germline-derived CDR1 and CDR2 are SNHLY and FYNNEI. This CDR3 reads CASSEYSQGNQPQHF. CDR3 nucleotide sequence: TGTGCCAGCAGTGAATACTCACAGGGTAACCAGCCCCAGCATTTT.

This chain connects TRBV7-9 to TRBJ2-3; tentative D call: TRBD2 (7 bases). V gave up 5 bases and J gave up 7 bases, with 16 bases separating them. CDR3 length: 14 amino acids. The germline gives CDR1 SEHNR, CDR2 FQNEAQ (reference sequence). CDR3: CASSRGAPTYTQYF. CDR3 nucleotides: TGTGCCAGCAGCCGGGGGGCCCCCACGTATACGCAGTATTTT.

V usage is TRBV5-4 and J usage is TRBJ1-2, with TRBD1 as a possible D gene (6 bases). V was trimmed by 0 bases and J by 1 base, leaving 10 bases between them. This CDR3 contains 15 residues. Germline values: CDR1 SGHNT, CDR2 YYREEE (reference sequence). The CDR3 region is CASSLEGGVNYGYTF. As DNA, the CDR3 is TGTGCCAGCAGCTTGGAGGGGGGGGTTAACTATGGCTACACCTTC. The full variable domain, rest sourced from reference TRBV5-4 and TRBJ1-2, is ETGVTQSPTHLIKTRGQQVTLRCSSQSGHNTVSWYQQALGQGPQFIFQYYREEENGRGNFPPRFSGLQFPNYSSELNVNALELDDSALYLCASSLEGGVNYGYTFGSGTRLTVV.

This clone has a single count. The CDR3 reads CASSPEGQGKGSYEQYF. For the CDR3, the DNA is TGCGCCAGCAGCCCCGAAGGACAGGGTAAAGGTTCCTACGAGCAGTACTTC. This chain joins TRBV4-1 and TRBJ2-7; 8 nucleotides agree with TRBD1. CDR3 length equals 17 residues. Germline CDR1 is MGHRA and CDR2 is YSYEKL. The trim removed 4 bases at V and 1 base at J, leaving 12 bases unmatched.

The CDR3, as DNA: TGTGCCTGGAGTGGTCCAGGGACTGGAAACACCATATATTTT. This sequence encodes CAWSGPGTGNTIYF. This chain uses TRBV30 with TRBJ1-3, with D possibly matching TRBD1 (5 bases). Germline assignment: CDR1 GTSNPN and CDR2 SVGIG (reference sequence). The CDR3 covers 14 residues. V gave up 1 base and J gave up 2 bases, with 9 bases separating them. Full variable domain (missing parts from reference TRBV30 and TRBJ1-3): SQTIHQWPATLVQPVGSPLSLECTVEGTSNPNLYWYRQAAGRGLQLLFYSVGIGQISSEVPQNLSASRPQDRQFILSSKKLLLSDSGFYLCAWSGPGTGNTIYFGEGSWLTVV.

This clone was counted a single time. This chain joins TRBV5-1 and TRBJ2-7; 10 nucleotides line up with TRBD2. This CDR3 is 15 amino acids long. Trimming at V came to 0 bases and at J to 7 bases, leaving 7 bases not matched to a gene. CDR1 is SGHRS and CDR2 is YFSETQ in the germline V gene. The CDR3 sequence is CASSLEAGGPWEQYF. DNA of the CDR3: TGCGCCAGCAGCTTGGAAGCGGGAGGGCCATGGGAGCAGTACTTC.

V usage is TRBV6-5 and J usage is TRBJ2-7, with D perhaps TRBD1 (6 bases). This CDR3 has 14 residues. Germline-derived CDR1 and CDR2 are MNHEY and SVGAGI. V was trimmed by 5 bases and J by 1 base, leaving 12 bases between them. The CDR3 bases are TGTGCCAGCAGTGACCGGGACACTTCCTACGAGCAGTACTTC. It yields the protein CASSDRDTSYEQYF.